This T cell receptor beta chain came from a study of identical twins. The CDR3 totals 16 residues. V lost 0 bases, J lost 4 bases, and 8 bases stayed unmatched. The germline V gene has CDR1 SGHTA and CDR2 FQGNSA. This clonotype was detected a few times. Its target is not known. Healthy Caucasians alone served as donors. Unique molecular identifiers were in the cDNA, with template-switch universal primer binding. TCRdb passed the 5' RACE reads through MiXCR, listing each CDR3 protein once. Here the sample spans a few hundred thousand distinct CDR3 sequences, about 18% being singletons. Study results and limitations: Findings depended on cross-sectional statistics rather than tracking the same donors. Modelling approaches yielded underestimates of out-of-frame TCR alpha sharing between monozygotic twins.

This receptor was taken from a man aged 50 to 60 in good health. Sequenced input: naive T cells sorted from blood. The chain employs TRBV7-2 and TRBJ2-7, with 8 bases identical to TRBD2. CDR3 nucleotide sequence: TGTGCCAGCAGCTTAGCTGCAGCGGGAGATTTGTACGAGCAGTACTTC. Protein: CASSLAAAGDLYEQYF.